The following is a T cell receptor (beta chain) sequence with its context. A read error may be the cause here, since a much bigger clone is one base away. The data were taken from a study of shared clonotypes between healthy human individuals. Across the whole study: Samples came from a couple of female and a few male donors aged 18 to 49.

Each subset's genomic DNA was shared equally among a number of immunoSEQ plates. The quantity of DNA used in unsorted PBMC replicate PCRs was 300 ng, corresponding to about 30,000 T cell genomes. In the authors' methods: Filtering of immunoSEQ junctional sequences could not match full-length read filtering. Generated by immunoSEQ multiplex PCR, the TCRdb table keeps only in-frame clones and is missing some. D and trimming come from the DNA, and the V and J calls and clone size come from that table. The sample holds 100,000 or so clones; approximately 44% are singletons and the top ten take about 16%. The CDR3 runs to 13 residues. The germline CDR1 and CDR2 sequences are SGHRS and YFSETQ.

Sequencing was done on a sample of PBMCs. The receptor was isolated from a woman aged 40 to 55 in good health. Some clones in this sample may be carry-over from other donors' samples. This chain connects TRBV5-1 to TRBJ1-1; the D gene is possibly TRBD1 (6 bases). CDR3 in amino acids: CASNLRGGTEASF. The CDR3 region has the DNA TGCGCCAGCAACCTCCGGGGGGGCACTGAAGCTTCCTTT.